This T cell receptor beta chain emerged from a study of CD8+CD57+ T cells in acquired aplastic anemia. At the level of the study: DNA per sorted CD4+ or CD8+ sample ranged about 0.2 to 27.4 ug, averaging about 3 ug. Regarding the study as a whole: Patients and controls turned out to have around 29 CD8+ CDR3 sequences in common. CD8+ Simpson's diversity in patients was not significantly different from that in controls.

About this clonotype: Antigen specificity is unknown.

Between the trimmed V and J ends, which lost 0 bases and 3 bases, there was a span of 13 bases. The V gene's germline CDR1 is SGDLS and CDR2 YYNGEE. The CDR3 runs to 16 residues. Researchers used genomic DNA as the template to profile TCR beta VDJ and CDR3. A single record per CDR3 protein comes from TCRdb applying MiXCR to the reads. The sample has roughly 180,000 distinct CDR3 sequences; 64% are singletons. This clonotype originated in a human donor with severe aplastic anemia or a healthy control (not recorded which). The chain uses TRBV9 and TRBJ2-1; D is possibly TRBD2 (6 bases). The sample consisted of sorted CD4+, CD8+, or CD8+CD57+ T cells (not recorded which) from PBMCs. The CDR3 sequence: CASSVDGAGLYNEQFF. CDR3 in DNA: TGTGCCAGCAGCGTAGATGGGGCGGGACTCTACAATGAGCAGTTCTTC.